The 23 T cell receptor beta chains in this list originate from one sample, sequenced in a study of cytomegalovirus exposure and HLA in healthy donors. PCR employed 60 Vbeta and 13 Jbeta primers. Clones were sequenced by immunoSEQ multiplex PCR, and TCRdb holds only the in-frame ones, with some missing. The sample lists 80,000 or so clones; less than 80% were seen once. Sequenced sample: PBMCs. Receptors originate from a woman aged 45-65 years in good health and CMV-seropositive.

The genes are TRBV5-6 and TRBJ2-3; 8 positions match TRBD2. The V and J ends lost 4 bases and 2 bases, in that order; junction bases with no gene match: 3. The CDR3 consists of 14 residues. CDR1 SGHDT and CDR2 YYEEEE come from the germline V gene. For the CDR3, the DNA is TGTGCCAGCAGCATCGGACTAGCCACAGATACGCAGTATTTT. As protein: CASSIGLATDTQYF.

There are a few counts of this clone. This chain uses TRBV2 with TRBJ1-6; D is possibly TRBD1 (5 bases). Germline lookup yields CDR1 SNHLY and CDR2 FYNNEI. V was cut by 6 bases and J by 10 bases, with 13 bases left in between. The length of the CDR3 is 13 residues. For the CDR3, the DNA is TGTGCCAGCAGCCAGGGTGTAGGGTCACCCCTCCACTTT. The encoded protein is CASSQGVGSPLHF.

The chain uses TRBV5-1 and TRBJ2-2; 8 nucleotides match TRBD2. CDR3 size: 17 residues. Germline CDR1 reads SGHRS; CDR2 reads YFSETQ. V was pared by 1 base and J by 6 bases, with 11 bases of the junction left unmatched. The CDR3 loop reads CASSLRIDGGAPGELFF. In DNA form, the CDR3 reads TGCGCCAGCAGCTTGCGGATTGACGGGGGGGCGCCCGGGGAGCTGTTTTTT.

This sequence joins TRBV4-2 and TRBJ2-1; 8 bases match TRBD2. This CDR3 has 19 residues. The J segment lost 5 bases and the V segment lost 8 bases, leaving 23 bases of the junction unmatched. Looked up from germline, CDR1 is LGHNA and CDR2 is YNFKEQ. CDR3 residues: CASPIRRLAGLNINNEQFF. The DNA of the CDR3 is TGTGCCAGCCCCATAAGGCGGCTAGCGGGTTTGAACATTAACAATGAGCAGTTCTTC.

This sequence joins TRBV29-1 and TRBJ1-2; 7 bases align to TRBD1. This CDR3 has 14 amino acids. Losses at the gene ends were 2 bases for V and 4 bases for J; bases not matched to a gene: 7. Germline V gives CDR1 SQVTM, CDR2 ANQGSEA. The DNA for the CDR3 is TGCAGCGTTGAACTCCAGACAGGGTCCTATGGCTACACCTTC. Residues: CSVELQTGSYGYTF.

CDR3 DNA: TGTGCCAGCAGAGACGGGGGCTCCTACGAGCAGTACTTC. This codes for CASRDGGSYEQYF. The chain carries TRBV2 and TRBJ2-7; a possible D gene is TRBD2 (6 bases). The CDR3 extends over 13 amino acids. Trimming cost V 6 bases and J 0 bases, with 9 bases left between them. Looked up from germline, CDR1 is SNHLY and CDR2 is FYNNEI.

The CDR3 region is CSATSYTEAFF. As DNA, the CDR3 is TGCAGTGCTACGTCCTACACTGAAGCTTTCTTT. V gene TRBV20-1 combines with J gene TRBJ1-1, with unresolved D. Trimming took off 4 bases at V and 3 bases at J, with 6 bases between the two ends. Germline assignment: CDR1 DFQATT and CDR2 SNEGSKA (reference sequence). This CDR3 contains 11 residues.

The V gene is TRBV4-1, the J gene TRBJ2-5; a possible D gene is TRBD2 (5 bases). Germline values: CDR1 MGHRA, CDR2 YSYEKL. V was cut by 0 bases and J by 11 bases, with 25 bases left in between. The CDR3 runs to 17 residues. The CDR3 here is CASSQEWWSRGHYEQYF. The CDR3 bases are TGCGCCAGCAGCCAAGAATGGTGGTCACGCGGGCACTATGAGCAGTACTTC.

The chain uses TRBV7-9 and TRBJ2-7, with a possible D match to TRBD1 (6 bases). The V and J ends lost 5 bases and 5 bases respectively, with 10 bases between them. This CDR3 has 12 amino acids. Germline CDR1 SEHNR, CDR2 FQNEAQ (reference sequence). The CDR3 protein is CASSQGGNEQYF. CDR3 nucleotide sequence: TGTGCCAGCAGCCAAGGGGGAAACGAGCAGTACTTC.

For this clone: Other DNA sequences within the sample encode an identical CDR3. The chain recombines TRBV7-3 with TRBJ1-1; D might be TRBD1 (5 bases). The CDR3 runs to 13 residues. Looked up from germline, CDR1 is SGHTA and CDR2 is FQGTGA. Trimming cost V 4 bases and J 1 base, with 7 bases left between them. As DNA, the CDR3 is TGTGCCAGCAGCTCCACAGGGAACACTGAAGCTTTCTTT. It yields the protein CASSSTGNTEAFF.

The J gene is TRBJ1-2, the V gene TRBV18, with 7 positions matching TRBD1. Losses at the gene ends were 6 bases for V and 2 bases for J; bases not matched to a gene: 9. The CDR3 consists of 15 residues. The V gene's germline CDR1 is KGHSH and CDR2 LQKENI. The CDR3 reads CASSNPGQSNYGYTF. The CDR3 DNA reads TGTGCCAGCTCCAACCCGGGACAGTCCAACTATGGCTACACCTTC.

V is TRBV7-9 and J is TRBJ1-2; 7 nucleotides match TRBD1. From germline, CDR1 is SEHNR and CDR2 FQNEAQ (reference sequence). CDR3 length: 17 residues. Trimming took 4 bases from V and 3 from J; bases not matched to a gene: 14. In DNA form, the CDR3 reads TGTGCCAGCAGCTCAGACAAAGACAGGGTTAAGGACTATGGCTACACCTTC. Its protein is CASSSDKDRVKDYGYTF.

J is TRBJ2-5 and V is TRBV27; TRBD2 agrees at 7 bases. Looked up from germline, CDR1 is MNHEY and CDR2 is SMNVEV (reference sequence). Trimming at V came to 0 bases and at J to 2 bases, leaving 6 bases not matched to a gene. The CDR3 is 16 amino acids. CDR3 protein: CASSLSTWGGQETQYF. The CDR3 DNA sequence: TGTGCCAGCAGTTTATCTACATGGGGGGGGCAAGAGACCCAGTACTTC.

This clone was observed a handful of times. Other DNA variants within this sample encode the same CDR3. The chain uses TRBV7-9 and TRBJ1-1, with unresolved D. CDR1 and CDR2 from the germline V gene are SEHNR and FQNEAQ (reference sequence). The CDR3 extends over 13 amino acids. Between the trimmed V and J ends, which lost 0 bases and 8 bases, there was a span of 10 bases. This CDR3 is CASSLAGSPEAFF. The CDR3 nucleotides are TGTGCCAGCAGCTTAGCAGGGAGCCCCGAAGCTTTCTTT.

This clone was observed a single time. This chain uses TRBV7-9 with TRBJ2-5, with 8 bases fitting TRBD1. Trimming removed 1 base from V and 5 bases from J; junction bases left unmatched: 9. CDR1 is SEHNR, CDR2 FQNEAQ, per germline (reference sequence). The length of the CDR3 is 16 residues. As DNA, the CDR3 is TGTGCCAGCAGCTTAGGGTCGACAGGGGCAAGGGAGACCCAGTACTTC. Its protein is CASSLGSTGARETQYF.

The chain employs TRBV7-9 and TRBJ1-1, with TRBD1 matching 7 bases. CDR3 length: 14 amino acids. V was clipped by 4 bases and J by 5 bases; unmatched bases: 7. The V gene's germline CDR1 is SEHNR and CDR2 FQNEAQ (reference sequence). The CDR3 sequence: CASSWRQGRTEAFF. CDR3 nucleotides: TGTGCCAGCAGCTGGAGACAGGGAAGGACTGAAGCTTTCTTT.

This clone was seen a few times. This CDR3 reads CASSAASGNTGELFF. Written as DNA, the CDR3 is TGTGCCAGCAGCGCGGCCAGCGGTAACACCGGGGAGCTGTTTTTT. This rearrangement joins TRBV5-4 to TRBJ2-2; a possible D gene is TRBD2 (5 bases). CDR1 is SGHNT, CDR2 YYREEE, per germline (reference sequence). CDR3 size: 15 residues. V lost 4 bases, J lost 2 bases, and 12 bases lay in between.

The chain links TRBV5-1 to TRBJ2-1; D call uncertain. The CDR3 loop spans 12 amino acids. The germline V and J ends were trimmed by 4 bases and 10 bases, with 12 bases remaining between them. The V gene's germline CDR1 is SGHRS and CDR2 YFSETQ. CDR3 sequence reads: CASSKDDGEQFF. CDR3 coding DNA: TGCGCCAGCAGCAAGGATGACGGGGAGCAGTTCTTC.

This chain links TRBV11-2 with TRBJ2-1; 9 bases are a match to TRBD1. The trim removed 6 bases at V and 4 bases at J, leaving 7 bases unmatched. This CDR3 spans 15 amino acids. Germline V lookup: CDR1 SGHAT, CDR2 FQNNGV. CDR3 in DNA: TGTGCCAGCAGAGCCGGGACAGGGACTTACAATGAGCAGTTCTTC. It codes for CASRAGTGTYNEQFF. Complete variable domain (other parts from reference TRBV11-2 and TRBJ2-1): EAGVAQSPRYKIIEKRQSVAFWCNPISGHATLYWYQQILGQGPKLLIQFQNNGVVDDSQLPKDRFSAERLKGVDSTLKIQPAKLEDSAVYLCASRAGTGTYNEQFFGPGTRLTVL.

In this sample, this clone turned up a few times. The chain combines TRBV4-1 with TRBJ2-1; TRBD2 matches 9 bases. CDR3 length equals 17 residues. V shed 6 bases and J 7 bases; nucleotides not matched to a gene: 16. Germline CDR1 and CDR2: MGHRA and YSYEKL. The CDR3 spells CASSPPKLAGIRNEQFF. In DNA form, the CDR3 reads TGCGCCAGCAGTCCCCCCAAACTAGCGGGTATTAGGAATGAGCAGTTCTTC.

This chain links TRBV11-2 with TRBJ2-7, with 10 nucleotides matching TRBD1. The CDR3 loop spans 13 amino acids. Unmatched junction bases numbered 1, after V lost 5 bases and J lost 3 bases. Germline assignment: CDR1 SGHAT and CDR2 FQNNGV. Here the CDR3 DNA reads TGTGCCAGCAGCCGGGACAGGGGCTACGAGCAGTACTTC. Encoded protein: CASSRDRGYEQYF.

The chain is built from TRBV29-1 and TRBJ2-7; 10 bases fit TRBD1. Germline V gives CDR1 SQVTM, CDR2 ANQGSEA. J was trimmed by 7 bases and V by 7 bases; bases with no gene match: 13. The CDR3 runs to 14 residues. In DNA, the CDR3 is TGCAGCGGGGGGGACAGGGGCGGAGGAAGAGAGCAGTACTTC. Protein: CSGGDRGGGREQYF.

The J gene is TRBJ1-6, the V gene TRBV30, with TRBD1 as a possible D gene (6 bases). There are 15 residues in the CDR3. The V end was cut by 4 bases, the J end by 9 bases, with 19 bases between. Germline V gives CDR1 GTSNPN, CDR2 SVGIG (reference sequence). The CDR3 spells CAWNLGHRIGSPLHF. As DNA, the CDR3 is TGTGCCTGGAATCTGGGACACAGGATAGGTTCACCCCTCCACTTT.